This is a list of T cell receptor beta chains from one sample in a study of beta chain features in type 1 diabetes. The protocol was immunoSEQ multiplex PCR, while the TCRdb copy is restricted to in-frame clones and leaves out a portion. Found here are under 850,000 clones, around 15% of them singletons; the top ten hold roughly 0.022%. The source material was naive CD4+ T cells from blood. The receptors derive from a man younger than 35 with type 1 diabetes. Each CDR3 is given without its conserved first and last residue. Fields, in order: J gene, V gene, CDR3 protein.

>TRBJ2-3|TRBV9
ASSGPTTSGGPSTDTQY
>TRBJ2-5|TRBV9
ASSVRASGGGQETQY
>TRBJ1-5|TRBV4-1
ASSQPMGRILDQPQH
>TRBJ2-7|TRBV7-7
ASSMGWGREQY
>TRBJ2-7|TRBV29-1
SVNTGSYEQY
>TRBJ2-1|TRBV5-1
ASSPGTTGYNEQF
>TRBJ1-5|TRBV30
AWSVQGLEPQH
>TRBJ1-2|TRBV6-5
ASSYSTIYGYT
>TRBJ2-5|TRBV9
ASSVGSSGGQETQY
>TRBJ2-1|TRBV30
ACSRGTSKNSGSYNEQF
>TRBJ2-7|TRBV13
ASSLGQPLREQY
>TRBJ1-1|TRBV13
ASSLYPKAF
>TRBJ1-2|TRBV11-3
ASSLMDGVLYGYT
>TRBJ1-2|TRBV9
ASSAQGSGGYT
>TRBJ1-1|TRBV30
AWSRWMGQGNTEAF
>TRBJ1-2|TRBV5-4
ASSLGPGQAGGGYT
>TRBJ1-1|TRBV29-1
SVQPHLGSEAF
>TRBJ1-6|TRBV7-9
ASSPWVGQGARVNSPLH
>TRBJ1-4|TRBV5-1
ASSLYRDSTATNEKLF
>TRBJ2-4|TRBV5-6
ASSRPGTASKNIQY
>TRBJ1-5|TRBV7-8
ASSLYRVGNQPQH
>TRBJ2-6|TRBV5-1
ARGQSLLAGANVLT